The rows below give T cell receptor beta chains drawn from one sample of a study of read filtering for tumor transcriptome and immune sequencing. In TCRdb, the reads were re-called with MiXCR into one record per CDR3 protein. The table shows about 54,000 distinct CDR3 sequences, with around an eighth occurring only once. What was sequenced was a population of CD138-negative cells sorted from bone marrow. The origin of the receptors is a donor at least 40 years old with multiple myeloma. Both conserved end residues are part of each CDR3. A D gene is named only where the DNA matches it firmly. Size tells how often a clone was seen (once, few, many) or the class of an expanded clone, and some rows leave it out.

V gene: TRBV29-1
J gene: TRBJ1-2
clone size: -
D gene: TRBD1
CDR3 DNA: TGCAGCGTAGGCGGACAGGCCCAGACGGGCTACACCTTC
CDR3 protein: CSVGGQAQTGYTF

V gene: TRBV2
J gene: TRBJ2-3
clone size: many
D gene: -
CDR3 DNA: TGTGCCAGCAGTGAACAGCGCACAGATACGCAGTATTTT
CDR3 protein: CASSEQRTDTQYF

V gene: TRBV27
J gene: TRBJ1-4
clone size: many
D gene: TRBD1
CDR3 DNA: TGTGCCAGCAGTCTCGGGACAGGGAATGAAAAACTGTTTTTT
CDR3 protein: CASSLGTGNEKLFF

V gene: TRBV20-1
J gene: TRBJ2-2
clone size: many
D gene: TRBD2
CDR3 DNA: TGCAGTGCCCAAAAGGGACTAGCGGGGACCGGGGAGCTGTTTTTT
CDR3 protein: CSAQKGLAGTGELFF

V gene: TRBV12-3/TRBV12-4
J gene: TRBJ2-3
clone size: many
D gene: TRBD2
CDR3 DNA: TGTGCCAGCAGTTTTGGGCTAGCGGGGGTTACGCAGTATTTT
CDR3 protein: CASSFGLAGVTQYF

V gene: TRBV5-1
J gene: TRBJ2-6
clone size: -
D gene: TRBD2
CDR3 DNA: TGCGCCAGCAGCCCGGGGGGGGAGGCTGGGGCCAACGTCCTGACTTTC
CDR3 protein: CASSPGGEAGANVLTF

V gene: TRBV7-9
J gene: TRBJ2-5
clone size: many
D gene: -
CDR3 DNA: TGTGCCAGCAGCTTAACCGGGGCGTTCCTAGAGACCCAGTACTTC
CDR3 protein: CASSLTGAFLETQYF

V gene: TRBV20-1
J gene: TRBJ2-5
clone size: many
D gene: -
CDR3 DNA: TGCAGTGAGAGCCTCGGGAGCCATCGAGAGACCCAGTACTTC
CDR3 protein: CSESLGSHRETQYF

V gene: TRBV29-1
J gene: TRBJ1-2
clone size: -
D gene: -
CDR3 DNA: TGCAGCACCCCGCGTGACTATGGCTACACCTTC
CDR3 protein: CSTPRDYGYTF

V gene: TRBV20-1
J gene: TRBJ1-2
clone size: many
D gene: TRBD1
CDR3 DNA: TGCAGTGCTAGTTTGGGACAGGGAAACTATGGCTACACCTTC
CDR3 protein: CSASLGQGNYGYTF

V gene: TRBV28
J gene: TRBJ1-5
clone size: many
D gene: -
CDR3 DNA: TGTGCCAGCAGTCGCGCCGGGAGCCGCAATCAGCCCCAGCATTTT
CDR3 protein: CASSRAGSRNQPQHF

V gene: TRBV12-3/TRBV12-4
J gene: TRBJ2-4
clone size: many
D gene: -
CDR3 DNA: TGTGCCAGCAGCCCCCGCGCAGGGTCCAAAAACATTCAGTACTTC
CDR3 protein: CASSPRAGSKNIQYF

V gene: TRBV11-2
J gene: TRBJ2-3
clone size: many
D gene: TRBD1
CDR3 DNA: TGTGCCAGCAGCCCTACGGGGACAGTACCAACAGATACGCAGTATTTT
CDR3 protein: CASSPTGTVPTDTQYF

V gene: TRBV6-1
J gene: TRBJ2-1
clone size: many
D gene: TRBD1
CDR3 DNA: TGTGCCAGCAGTGAAACTCCAGGGGGTGATTCTTACAATGAGCAGTTCTTC
CDR3 protein: CASSETPGGDSYNEQFF

V gene: TRBV5-1
J gene: TRBJ2-4
clone size: few
D gene: TRBD2
CDR3 DNA: TGCGCCAGCAGCTGGACTAGCGGGGGGTCCTCCAAAAACATTCAGTACTTC
CDR3 protein: CASSWTSGGSSKNIQYF

V gene: TRBV7-3
J gene: TRBJ1-1
clone size: many
D gene: TRBD1
CDR3 DNA: TGTGCCAGCAGCTCGCAGGGGGCGGTAAACACTGAAGCTTTCTTT
CDR3 protein: CASSSQGAVNTEAFF

V gene: TRBV5-1
J gene: TRBJ1-5
clone size: many
D gene: -
CDR3 DNA: TGCGCCAGCAGCATTGACAGCCTCAATCAGCCCCAGCATTTT
CDR3 protein: CASSIDSLNQPQHF

V gene: TRBV6-2/TRBV6-3
J gene: TRBJ2-7
clone size: many
D gene: -
CDR3 DNA: TGTGCCAGCAGTTTGGGAAACGACGAGCAGTACTTC
CDR3 protein: CASSLGNDEQYF

V gene: TRBV7-2
J gene: TRBJ2-7
clone size: many
D gene: -
CDR3 DNA: TGTGCCAGCACCTATCGTGGGGCGCGCTACGAGCAGTACTTC
CDR3 protein: CASTYRGARYEQYF

V gene: TRBV6-6
J gene: TRBJ2-3
clone size: many
D gene: -
CDR3 DNA: TGTGCCAGCAGTTACTCGTCCTCGGGCCCAGATACGCAGTATTTT
CDR3 protein: CASSYSSSGPDTQYF

V gene: TRBV7-2
J gene: TRBJ2-1
clone size: many
D gene: TRBD2
CDR3 DNA: TGTGCCAGCAGCCTTGTAGGGACTAGCGGAAATGAGCAGTTCTTC
CDR3 protein: CASSLVGTSGNEQFF

V gene: TRBV7-8
J gene: TRBJ1-5
clone size: many
D gene: -
CDR3 DNA: TGTGCCAGCAGCTTAGGGACAGCTAATAGCAATCAGCCCCAGCATTTT
CDR3 protein: CASSLGTANSNQPQHF

V gene: TRBV10-3
J gene: TRBJ1-2
clone size: many
D gene: TRBD1
CDR3 DNA: TGTGCCATCAGTAAAGGACAGGGTTATGGCTACACCTTC
CDR3 protein: CAISKGQGYGYTF

V gene: TRBV20-1
J gene: TRBJ1-4
clone size: many
D gene: -
CDR3 DNA: TGCAGTGCTCCGATCCATCGGGGTGAAAAACTGTTTTTT
CDR3 protein: CSAPIHRGEKLFF

V gene: TRBV14
J gene: TRBJ1-1
clone size: -
D gene: TRBD1
CDR3 DNA: TGTGCCAGCAGCCAAGATCTAGGACAGGGGGCAGGGAAAGCTGAAGCTTTCTTT
CDR3 protein: CASSQDLGQGAGKAEAFF

V gene: TRBV24-1
J gene: TRBJ1-5
clone size: many
D gene: -
CDR3 DNA: TGTGCCACCAGTGAACAGGTTAATCAGCCCCAGCATTTT
CDR3 protein: CATSEQVNQPQHF

V gene: TRBV10-1
J gene: TRBJ2-7
clone size: many
D gene: TRBD1
CDR3 DNA: TGCGCCAGCAGTGAGACCATGAGGACAGGCCGACCCTACGAGCAGTACTTC
CDR3 protein: CASSETMRTGRPYEQYF

V gene: TRBV20-1
J gene: TRBJ2-2
clone size: many
D gene: TRBD1
CDR3 DNA: TGCAGTGCTAGGAAAGTTACAGGGGGCCACGGGGAGCTGTTTTTT
CDR3 protein: CSARKVTGGHGELFF

V gene: TRBV14
J gene: TRBJ2-1
clone size: many
D gene: -
CDR3 DNA: TGTGCCAGCAGCCAATTACTAGCCGGTGATGAGCAGTTCTTC
CDR3 protein: CASSQLLAGDEQFF

V gene: TRBV29-1
J gene: TRBJ2-2
clone size: many
D gene: -
CDR3 DNA: TGCAGCGTTGGGGCCCGGGTCGAGACCGGGGAGCTGTTTTTT
CDR3 protein: CSVGARVETGELFF

V gene: TRBV7-2
J gene: TRBJ2-2
clone size: many
D gene: -
CDR3 DNA: TGTGCCAGCAGCCTTCGGACCGCGAACACCGGGGAGCTGTTTTTT
CDR3 protein: CASSLRTANTGELFF

V gene: TRBV29-1
J gene: TRBJ1-1
clone size: few
D gene: -
CDR3 DNA: TGCAGCGTTGACAGGGAAATGAACACTGAAGCTTTCTTT
CDR3 protein: CSVDREMNTEAFF

V gene: TRBV7-2
J gene: TRBJ2-5
clone size: many
D gene: -
CDR3 DNA: TGTGCCAGCAGCCCTCCGGGACTCGGCGGGGAGACCCAGTACTTC
CDR3 protein: CASSPPGLGGETQYF

V gene: TRBV24-1
J gene: TRBJ2-2
clone size: many
D gene: -
CDR3 DNA: TGTGCCACTGGCACCACCGGGGAGCTGTTTTTT
CDR3 protein: CATGTTGELFF

V gene: TRBV5-4
J gene: TRBJ2-3
clone size: -
D gene: TRBD1
CDR3 DNA: TGTGCCAGCAGCTTGGGGGGAAATGACAGGGCAGATACGCAGTATTTT
CDR3 protein: CASSLGGNDRADTQYF

V gene: TRBV20-1
J gene: TRBJ2-1
clone size: few
D gene: -
CDR3 DNA: TGCAGTGCTAGACAGGCCCTCTCCTACAATGAGCAGTTCTTC
CDR3 protein: CSARQALSYNEQFF

V gene: TRBV7-8
J gene: TRBJ2-5
clone size: few
D gene: -
CDR3 DNA: TGTGCCACCCTTGGACAACGGCGTGCCTGGGGCGACAAAGAGACCCAGTACTTC
CDR3 protein: CATLGQRRAWGDKETQYF

V gene: TRBV5-1
J gene: TRBJ1-2
clone size: many
D gene: -
CDR3 DNA: TGCGCCAGCAGCTTGGCGGGGGCTGATGGCTACACCTTC
CDR3 protein: CASSLAGADGYTF

V gene: TRBV11-2
J gene: TRBJ1-2
clone size: many
D gene: -
CDR3 DNA: TGTGCCAGCAGCTTAGGTTGGGGCTTCTATGGCTACACCTTC
CDR3 protein: CASSLGWGFYGYTF

V gene: TRBV7-2
J gene: TRBJ1-4
clone size: many
D gene: -
CDR3 DNA: TGTGCCAGCAGCACTGACACCACCAGAAGGGAAAAACTGTTTTTT
CDR3 protein: CASSTDTTRREKLFF

V gene: TRBV7-3
J gene: TRBJ2-1
clone size: many
D gene: -
CDR3 DNA: TGTGCCAGCAGCCTAAATCAGGGGCCCAAGGAGCAGTTCTTC
CDR3 protein: CASSLNQGPKEQFF

V gene: TRBV12-3/TRBV12-4
J gene: TRBJ1-5
clone size: many
D gene: TRBD1
CDR3 DNA: TGTGCCAGCACCTGGGACAGGGGGCTTCAGCCCCAGCATTTT
CDR3 protein: CASTWDRGLQPQHF

V gene: TRBV10-1
J gene: TRBJ2-1
clone size: many
D gene: TRBD1
CDR3 DNA: TGCGCCAGCAGTGAGCCCCCGGGACAGAAGCAGTTCTTC
CDR3 protein: CASSEPPGQKQFF

V gene: TRBV3-1
J gene: TRBJ1-5
clone size: many
D gene: -
CDR3 DNA: TGTGCCAGCAGCCAAGATACGTCAGGGATCCGGGGCAATCAGCCCCAGCATTTT
CDR3 protein: CASSQDTSGIRGNQPQHF

V gene: TRBV10-1
J gene: TRBJ2-7
clone size: many
D gene: TRBD1
CDR3 DNA: TGCGCCAGCAGCCGGGACAGGGGGCAGGAGCAGTACTTC
CDR3 protein: CASSRDRGQEQYF

V gene: TRBV7-8
J gene: TRBJ1-5
clone size: -
D gene: -
CDR3 DNA: TGTGCCAGCGGGCGAATGACGCCCCGGCATTTT
CDR3 protein: CASGRMTPRHF

V gene: TRBV20-1
J gene: TRBJ2-5
clone size: many
D gene: -
CDR3 DNA: TGCAGTGCTAGAGATCTAGCTCAAGAGACCCAGTACTTC
CDR3 protein: CSARDLAQETQYF

V gene: TRBV6-6
J gene: TRBJ1-1
clone size: many
D gene: -
CDR3 DNA: TGTGCCAGCATCGGACGGGGCGCTGAAGCTTTCTTT
CDR3 protein: CASIGRGAEAFF

V gene: TRBV20-1
J gene: TRBJ1-1
clone size: many
D gene: TRBD1
CDR3 DNA: TGCAGTGCTAGAGGGCAGGGGGGGATGAACACTGGAGCTTTCTTT
CDR3 protein: CSARGQGGMNTGAFF

V gene: TRBV7-2
J gene: TRBJ1-5
clone size: many
D gene: TRBD1
CDR3 DNA: TGTGCCAGCAGCCCGGGACAGAGGATGAATCAGCCCCAGCATTTT
CDR3 protein: CASSPGQRMNQPQHF

V gene: TRBV19
J gene: TRBJ1-1
clone size: -
D gene: TRBD1
CDR3 DNA: TGTGCCAGTAGTACCACAGGGGGCTCGAACACTGAAGCTTTCTTT
CDR3 protein: CASSTTGGSNTEAFF

V gene: TRBV7-9
J gene: TRBJ1-1
clone size: many
D gene: TRBD1
CDR3 DNA: TGTGCCAGCGGGACAGGGGACGACACTGAAGCTTTCTTT
CDR3 protein: CASGTGDDTEAFF

V gene: TRBV11-2
J gene: TRBJ1-1
clone size: many
D gene: -
CDR3 DNA: TGTGCCAGCAGCCAAGGCGGCACCTCTGAAGCTTTCTTT
CDR3 protein: CASSQGGTSEAFF

V gene: TRBV30
J gene: TRBJ1-6
clone size: many
D gene: -
CDR3 DNA: TGTGCCTGGAGGGGGATTGGCCCAAATTCACCCCTCCACTTT
CDR3 protein: CAWRGIGPNSPLHF

V gene: TRBV7-6
J gene: TRBJ1-1
clone size: many
D gene: -
CDR3 DNA: TGTGCCAGCAGCTTAGGAGCAGACACCGGGTTTGCTGAAGCTTTCTTT
CDR3 protein: CASSLGADTGFAEAFF

V gene: TRBV12-3/TRBV12-4
J gene: TRBJ2-1
clone size: many
D gene: TRBD2
CDR3 DNA: TGTGCCAGCAGTACTAGCGGGACCTCCAATGAGCAGTTCTTC
CDR3 protein: CASSTSGTSNEQFF

V gene: TRBV7-9
J gene: TRBJ1-1
clone size: many
D gene: -
CDR3 DNA: TGTGCCAGCAGCTCATCCGGTTGGGGCACTGAAGCTTTCTTT
CDR3 protein: CASSSSGWGTEAFF

V gene: TRBV7-9
J gene: TRBJ1-6
clone size: many
D gene: -
CDR3 DNA: TGTGCCAGCAGCTTTGGCGGGAGCTCCTATAATTCACCCCTCCACTTT
CDR3 protein: CASSFGGSSYNSPLHF

V gene: TRBV7-8
J gene: TRBJ1-2
clone size: many
D gene: -
CDR3 DNA: TGTGCCAGCAGCCCCAGAGAGGACCACTATGGCTACACCTTC
CDR3 protein: CASSPREDHYGYTF

V gene: TRBV5-1
J gene: TRBJ2-7
clone size: -
D gene: -
CDR3 DNA: TGCGCCAGTTCGGACAACTCCTACGAGCAGTACTTC
CDR3 protein: CASSDNSYEQYF